A selection of T cell receptor beta chains follows, all from one sample in a study of regulatory T cells in long-lasting Graves disease. TCRdb processed the multiplex PCR reads anew with MiXCR; each CDR3 protein has one entry. Altogether about 660,000 distinct CDR3 sequences are present, about 30% being singletons, with the ten largest covering roughly 46%. The sample in question was peripheral blood mononuclear cells (PBMCs), obtained when the disease was refractory, from a patient treated with antithyroid drugs. Every receptor here comes from a female donor with Graves disease. Both conserved end residues are part of each CDR3. The D gene is left open where the match is weak. Rows give clone size only sometimes, using once, few, many, or a class for an expanded clone.

d_call	v_call	clone_size	j_call	cdr3_nt	cdr3_aa
TRBD1	TRBV27	-	TRBJ1-2	TGTGCCAGCAGTTTAAGGGGGCGGGGGGACTATGGCTACACCTTC	CASSLRGRGDYGYTF
TRBD2	TRBV11-3	many	TRBJ2-5	TGTGCCAGCAGCTTACTAGCGGGAGTCGGAGAGACCCAGTACTTC	CASSLLAGVGETQYF
TRBD1	TRBV7-9	-	TRBJ2-5	TGTGCCAGCAACACCCGGGACAGGGTCGAGACCCAGTACTTC	CASNTRDRVETQYF
-	TRBV2	many	TRBJ2-7	TGTGCCAGCAGTGGACACGAGCAGTACTTC	CASSGHEQYF
TRBD1	TRBV5-1	once	TRBJ2-5	TGCGCCGGCCGGACAGGGGGCGCAGGGGAGACCCAGTACTTC	CAGRTGGAGETQYF
-	TRBV9	-	TRBJ2-5	TGTGCCAGCAGCGTAGCTTTAGAAGAGACCCAGTACTTC	CASSVALEETQYF
TRBD1	TRBV30	-	TRBJ1-5	TGTGCCTGGAGCTCGGGACAGAGTAGCAATCAGCCCCAGCATTTT	CAWSSGQSSNQPQHF
-	TRBV20-1	-	TRBJ2-2	TGCAGTGCTAGTGCAACAGGGTACACCGGGGAGCTGTTTTTT	CSASATGYTGELFF
-	TRBV7-2	-	TRBJ1-5	TGTGCCAGCAGCTTAAGGGTCATGAGCAATCAGCCCCAGCATTTT	CASSLRVMSNQPQHF
-	TRBV12-3/TRBV12-4	-	TRBJ2-7	TGTGCCAGCTCCTGGACATCGAAGAGATACGAGCAGTACTTC	CASSWTSKRYEQYF
-	TRBV30	-	TRBJ1-2	TGTGCCGGGGGACCTACAGGGAGCGGCTACACCTTC	CAGGPTGSGYTF
TRBD1	TRBV2	many	TRBJ1-1	TGTGCCAGCAGGATTCGGGACAGTTACACTGAAGCTTTCTTT	CASRIRDSYTEAFF
TRBD1	TRBV28	many	TRBJ1-1	TGTGCCAGCCGGACAGGGGGTAAGGGTACTGAAGCTTTCTTT	CASRTGGKGTEAFF
-	TRBV7-8	-	TRBJ1-5	TGTGCCAGCAGCTTTCAGGGCAGTCAGCCCCAGCATTTT	CASSFQGSQPQHF
-	TRBV6-5	-	TRBJ2-2	TGTGCCAGCAGTTACTCTCCAGGGATCGGGGAGCTGTTTTTT	CASSYSPGIGELFF
-	TRBV12-5	few	TRBJ1-5	TGTGCTAGTGGTTTGAGGCCGGATCAGCCCCAGCATTTT	CASGLRPDQPQHF
-	TRBV6-1	few	TRBJ2-7	TGTGCCAGCAGCCCGATTGGGATCCACGAGCAGTACTTC	CASSPIGIHEQYF
TRBD1	TRBV10-3	few	TRBJ1-2	TGTGCCATATCCTCCGGGACAGGGGGCTATGGCTACACCTTC	CAISSGTGGYGYTF
TRBD1	TRBV20-1	-	TRBJ2-7	TGCAGTGCTAGTTTGACAGGGGATTCCTACGAGCAGTACTTC	CSASLTGDSYEQYF
-	TRBV30	-	TRBJ1-2	TGTGCCTGGATGACTGGGACTAGTGGCTACACCTTC	CAWMTGTSGYTF
-	TRBV29-1	-	TRBJ1-1	TGCAGCGTTGAAGGGGGGCAGGCTATTGAAGCTTTCTTT	CSVEGGQAIEAFF
TRBD1	TRBV29-1	-	TRBJ2-3	TGCAGCCCTTGGGACAGGGGCACAGATACGCAGTATTTT	CSPWDRGTDTQYF
TRBD1	TRBV7-9	few	TRBJ1-4	TGTGCCAGCAGCCAAGAGGACAGGGGGCTTGAAAAACTGTTTTTT	CASSQEDRGLEKLFF
TRBD1	TRBV3-1	-	TRBJ1-4	TGTGCCAGCAGCCTACGACAGGGCGCAACTAATGAAAAACTGTTTTTT	CASSLRQGATNEKLFF
-	TRBV4-1	-	TRBJ2-2	TGCGCCAGCAGCCAAGAAGCCGGGAGTATCGCCGGGGAGCTGTTTTTT	CASSQEAGSIAGELFF
-	TRBV10-3	few	TRBJ1-4	TGTGCCATCAGTCCCGGGCAGGGTGTCGAAAAACTGTTTTTT	CAISPGQGVEKLFF